Presented here are 10 T cell receptor beta chains from one specimen sequenced in a study of human T cells and chemical hapten exposure. TCRdb called the RACE reads again in MiXCR, with one record for every CDR3 protein. The sample has fewer than 400,000 distinct CDR3 sequences; roughly 6.9% are singletons. Time point: patch test 1, 2 weeks after DPC sensitization. Described treatment: therapeutic diphenylcyclopropenone sensitization with weekly scalp DPC. The sequencing used whole blood, collected in connection with sensitization to the hapten diphenylcyclopropenone (DPC). The receptors come from a woman aged 18-35 years with alopecia areata. Some clones in this sample may be carry-over from other donors' samples.

This clonotype showed up just a few times. The chain employs TRBV5-1 and TRBJ2-1, with 8 bases that match TRBD1. This CDR3 contains 16 residues. In germline, CDR1 is SGHRS, CDR2 YFSETQ. V lost 3 bases to trimming and J lost 5 bases; unmatched junction nucleotides: 10. The CDR3 region has the DNA TGCGCCAGCAGCTCCAGGCCGGGACAGGTAAACAATGAGCAGTTCTTC. It encodes CASSSRPGQVNNEQFF.

The gene calls are TRBV7-9 and TRBJ2-7; 16 nucleotides match TRBD2. Germline loops: CDR1 SEHNR, CDR2 FQNEAQ (reference sequence). V dropped 5 bases and J dropped 5; count of bases not matched to a gene: 15. The CDR3 sequence is 19 residues long. For the CDR3, the DNA is TGTGCCAGCAGCCGATTCCCGGGACTAGCGGGGGGGTTAACTCACGAGCAGTACTTC. It encodes CASSRFPGLAGGLTHEQYF.

This clonotype was seen at least ten times. V gene TRBV4-3 combines with J gene TRBJ2-5, with D tentatively TRBD1 (6 bases). CDR3 length equals 15 residues. Germline lookup yields CDR1 LGHNA and CDR2 YSLEER. The V gene lost 5 bases and the J gene lost 6 bases, with 19 bases spanning the gap. CDR3 loop: CASSNGRDRLQTQYF. The CDR3 bases are TGCGCCAGCAGCAACGGCAGAGACAGGCTGCAGACCCAGTACTTC.

The sample holds many counts of this clonotype. The chain couples TRBV6-2 or TRBV6-3 to TRBJ2-2; no clear D. Trimming stripped 4 bases from V and 0 bases from J, with 9 bases between. This CDR3 has 15 amino acids. The germline V gene has CDR1 MNHEY and CDR2 SVGEGT. The CDR3 protein is CASSFVQSNTGELFF. The CDR3 bases are TGTGCCAGCAGTTTCGTACAGTCGAACACCGGGGAGCTGTTTTTT.

This clonotype was seen many times. J is TRBJ2-1 and V is TRBV10-3; TRBD2 might be the D (5 bases). Deletions cut 4 bases from V and 0 bases from J, with 16 bases between. CDR1 and CDR2 from the germline V gene are ENHRY and SYGVKD. This CDR3 has 17 residues. DNA for the CDR3: TGTGCCATCAGTGCGTATAGTGGGGAGAACTCCTACAATGAGCAGTTCTTC. It is translated as CAISAYSGENSYNEQFF.

This clonotype was seen just once. The rearrangement links TRBV3-1 to TRBJ1-2; 8 bases line up with TRBD1. The CDR3 consists of 13 residues. The germline V gene encodes CDR1 LGHDT and CDR2 YNNKEL (reference sequence). The V and J ends lost 7 bases and 7 bases, in that order; junction bases with no gene match: 8. The CDR3 coding sequence is TGTGCCAGCAACCAGACAGGGGAGGCTGGCTACACCTTC. It is translated as CASNQTGEAGYTF. Using reference TRBV3-1 and TRBJ1-2 for the parts outside the CDR3, the full variable domain is DTAVSQTPKYLVTQMGNDKSIKCEQNLGHDTMYWYKQDSKKFLKIMFSYNNKELIINETVPNRFSPKSPDKAHLNLHINSLELGDSAVYFCASNQTGEAGYTFGSGTRLTVV.

Regarding this clonotype: The junction differs from germline at one of its ends, possibly a read error. The chain links TRBV4-1 to TRBJ1-3; no clear D. CDR1 MGHRA and CDR2 YSYEKL come from the germline V gene. The CDR3 sequence is 15 residues long. The CDR3 loop reads CASSQTWQDGNTLYF. The CDR3 DNA is TGCGCCAGCAGCCAAACCTGGCAGGACGGAAACACCTTATATTTT.

The sample holds a few counts of this clonotype. V gene TRBV25-1 combines with J gene TRBJ2-7; possible D gene TRBD2, 6 bases. This CDR3 is built from 14 residues. V dropped 2 bases and J dropped 3 bases, with 11 bases sitting between them. CDR1 and CDR2 (germline): MGHDK, SYGVNS. CDR3 sequence (DNA): TGTGCCAGCAGTGAAGGAGGGACTTTCTACGAGCAGTACTTC. This gives the protein CASSEGGTFYEQYF.

This rearrangement joins TRBV4-2 to TRBJ2-5, with D perhaps matching TRBD2 (6 bases). From germline, CDR1 is LGHNA and CDR2 YNFKEQ. The CDR3 sequence is 16 residues long. V lost 2 bases and J lost 2, with 15 bases in between. CDR3 in DNA: TGTGCCAGCAGCCAAAGGGGTGGCGGGGAACAAGAGACCCAGTACTTC. It yields the protein CASSQRGGGEQETQYF.

The gene calls are TRBV2 and TRBJ1-1, with D unresolved. The V gene's germline CDR1 is SNHLY and CDR2 FYNNEI. The CDR3 spans 13 residues. The V and J ends lost 8 bases and 0 bases respectively, with 10 bases between them. DNA of the CDR3: TGTGCCAGCGAGGACGGCCTGAACACTGAAGCTTTCTTT. Translating it yields CASEDGLNTEAFF.